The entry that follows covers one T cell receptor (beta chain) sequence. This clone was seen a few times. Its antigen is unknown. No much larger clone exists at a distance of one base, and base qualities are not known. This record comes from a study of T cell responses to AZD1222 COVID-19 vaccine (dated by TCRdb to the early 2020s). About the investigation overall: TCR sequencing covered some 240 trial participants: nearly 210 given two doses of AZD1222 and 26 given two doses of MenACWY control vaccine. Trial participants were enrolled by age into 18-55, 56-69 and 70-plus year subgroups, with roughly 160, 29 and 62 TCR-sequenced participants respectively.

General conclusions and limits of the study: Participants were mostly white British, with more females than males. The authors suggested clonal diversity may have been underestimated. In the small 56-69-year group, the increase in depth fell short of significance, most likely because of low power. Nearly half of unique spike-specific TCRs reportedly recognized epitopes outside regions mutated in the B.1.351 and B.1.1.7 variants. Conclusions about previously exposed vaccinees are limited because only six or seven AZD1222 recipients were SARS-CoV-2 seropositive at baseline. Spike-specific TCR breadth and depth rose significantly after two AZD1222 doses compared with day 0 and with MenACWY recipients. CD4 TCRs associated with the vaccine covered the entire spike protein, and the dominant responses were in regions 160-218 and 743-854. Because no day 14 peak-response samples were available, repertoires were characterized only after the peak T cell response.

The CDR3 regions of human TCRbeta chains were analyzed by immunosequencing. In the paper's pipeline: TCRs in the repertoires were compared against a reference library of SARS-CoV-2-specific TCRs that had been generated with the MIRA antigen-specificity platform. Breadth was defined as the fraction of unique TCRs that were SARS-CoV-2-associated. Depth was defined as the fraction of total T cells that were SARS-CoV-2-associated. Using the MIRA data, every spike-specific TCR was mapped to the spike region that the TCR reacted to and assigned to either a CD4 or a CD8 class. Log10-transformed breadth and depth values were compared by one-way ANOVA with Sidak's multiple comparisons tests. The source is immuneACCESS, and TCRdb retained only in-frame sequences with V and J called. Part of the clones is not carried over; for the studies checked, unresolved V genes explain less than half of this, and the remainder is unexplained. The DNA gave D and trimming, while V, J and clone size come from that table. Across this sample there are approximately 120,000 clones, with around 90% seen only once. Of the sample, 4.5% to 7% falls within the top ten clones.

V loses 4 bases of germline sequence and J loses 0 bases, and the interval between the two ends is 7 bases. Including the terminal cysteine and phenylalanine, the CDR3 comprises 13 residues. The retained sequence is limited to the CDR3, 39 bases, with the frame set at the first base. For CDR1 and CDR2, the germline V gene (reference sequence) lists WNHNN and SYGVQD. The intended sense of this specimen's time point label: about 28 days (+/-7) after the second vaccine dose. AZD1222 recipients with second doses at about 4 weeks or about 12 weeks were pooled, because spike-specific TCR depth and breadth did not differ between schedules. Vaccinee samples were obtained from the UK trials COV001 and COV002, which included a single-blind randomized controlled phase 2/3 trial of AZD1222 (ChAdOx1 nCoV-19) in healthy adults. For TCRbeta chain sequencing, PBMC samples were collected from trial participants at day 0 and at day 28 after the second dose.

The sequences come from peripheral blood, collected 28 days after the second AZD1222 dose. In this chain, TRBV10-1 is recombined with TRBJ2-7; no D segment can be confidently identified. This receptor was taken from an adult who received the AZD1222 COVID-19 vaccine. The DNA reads TGCGCCAGCAGTGGGCCTAGCTCCTACGAGCAGTACTTC. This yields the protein CASSGPSSYEQYF.